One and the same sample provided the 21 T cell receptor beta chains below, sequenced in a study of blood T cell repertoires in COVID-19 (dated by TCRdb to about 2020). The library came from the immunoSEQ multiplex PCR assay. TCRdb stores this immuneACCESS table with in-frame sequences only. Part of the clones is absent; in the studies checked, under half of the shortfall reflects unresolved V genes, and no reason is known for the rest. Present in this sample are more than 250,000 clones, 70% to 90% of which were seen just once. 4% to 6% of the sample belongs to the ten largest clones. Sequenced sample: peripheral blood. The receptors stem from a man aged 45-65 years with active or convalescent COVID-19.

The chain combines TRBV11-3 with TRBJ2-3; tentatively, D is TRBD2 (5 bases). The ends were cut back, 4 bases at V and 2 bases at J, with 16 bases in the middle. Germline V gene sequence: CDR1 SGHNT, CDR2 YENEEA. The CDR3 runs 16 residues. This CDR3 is CASSSGLGRHTDTQYF. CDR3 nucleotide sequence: TGTGCCAGCAGCTCGGGCTTGGGGAGACACACAGATACGCAGTATTTT.

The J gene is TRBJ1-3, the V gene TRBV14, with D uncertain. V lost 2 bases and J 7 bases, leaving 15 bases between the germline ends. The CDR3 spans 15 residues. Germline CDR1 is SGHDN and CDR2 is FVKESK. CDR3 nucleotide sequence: TGTGCCAGCAGCCAACTACGTTCGGTCGAGAACACCATATATTTT. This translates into CASSQLRSVENTIYF. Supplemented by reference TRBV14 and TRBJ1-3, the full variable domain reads EAGVTQFPSHSVIEKGQTVTLRCDPISGHDNLYWYRRVMGKEIKFLLHFVKESKQDESGMPNNRFLAERTGGTYSTLKVQPAELEDSGVYFCASSQLRSVENTIYFGEGSWLTVV.

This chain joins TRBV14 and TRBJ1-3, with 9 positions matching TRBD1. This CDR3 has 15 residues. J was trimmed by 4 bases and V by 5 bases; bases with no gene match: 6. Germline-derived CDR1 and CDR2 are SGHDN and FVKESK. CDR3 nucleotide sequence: TGTGCCAGCAGCAGACGGACAGGGGCAGGAAACACCATATATTTT. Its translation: CASSRRTGAGNTIYF.

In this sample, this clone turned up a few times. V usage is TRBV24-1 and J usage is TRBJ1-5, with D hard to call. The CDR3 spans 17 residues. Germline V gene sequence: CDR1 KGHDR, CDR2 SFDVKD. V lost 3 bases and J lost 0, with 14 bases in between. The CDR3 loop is CATSDGGIGRSNQPQHF. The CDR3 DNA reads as TGTGCCACCAGTGATGGCGGGATCGGCCGTAGCAATCAGCCCCAGCATTTT.

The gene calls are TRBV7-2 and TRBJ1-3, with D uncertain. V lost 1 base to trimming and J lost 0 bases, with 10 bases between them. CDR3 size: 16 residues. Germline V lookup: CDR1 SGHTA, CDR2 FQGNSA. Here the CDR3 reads CASSLDRSGSGNTIYF. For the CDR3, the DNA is TGTGCCAGCAGCTTAGATAGGTCAGGCTCTGGAAACACCATATATTTT.

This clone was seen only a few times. The CDR3 region is CASSETHRLPDYGYTF. For the CDR3, the DNA is TGCGCCAGCAGTGAGACCCACAGGCTTCCGGACTATGGCTACACCTTC. The chain recombines TRBV10-1 with TRBJ1-2; maybe TRBD1 (5 bases). This CDR3 is built from 16 residues. With 2 bases removed from V and 3 bases from J, the gap between germline ends came to 16 bases. Germline-derived CDR1 and CDR2 are WNHNN and SYGVQD (reference sequence).

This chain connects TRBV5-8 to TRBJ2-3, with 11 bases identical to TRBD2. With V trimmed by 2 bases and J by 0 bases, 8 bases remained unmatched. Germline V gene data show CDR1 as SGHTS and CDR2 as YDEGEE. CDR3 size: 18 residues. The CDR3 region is CASSFPLAGGLSTDTQYF. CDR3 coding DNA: TGTGCCAGCAGCTTTCCCCTAGCGGGGGGACTTAGCACAGATACGCAGTATTTT.

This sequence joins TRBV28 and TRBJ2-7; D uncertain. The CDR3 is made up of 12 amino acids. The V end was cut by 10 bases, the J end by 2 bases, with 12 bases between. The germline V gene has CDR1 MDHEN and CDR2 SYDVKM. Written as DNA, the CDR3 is TGTGCCACCCTTGCGAGTACCTACGAGCAGTACTTC. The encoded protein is CATLASTYEQYF. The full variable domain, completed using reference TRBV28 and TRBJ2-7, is DVKVTQSSRYLVKRTGEKVFLECVQDMDHENMFWYRQDPGLGLRLIYFSYDVKMKEKGDIPEGYSVSREKKERFSLILESASTNQTSMYLCATLASTYEQYFGPGTRLTVT.

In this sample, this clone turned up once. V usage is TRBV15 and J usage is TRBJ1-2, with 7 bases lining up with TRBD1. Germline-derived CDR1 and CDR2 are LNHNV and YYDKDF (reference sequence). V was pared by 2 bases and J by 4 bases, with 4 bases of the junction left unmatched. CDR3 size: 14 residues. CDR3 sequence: CATSRPGQSYGYTF. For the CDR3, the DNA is TGTGCCACCAGCAGACCGGGACAGAGCTATGGCTACACCTTC.

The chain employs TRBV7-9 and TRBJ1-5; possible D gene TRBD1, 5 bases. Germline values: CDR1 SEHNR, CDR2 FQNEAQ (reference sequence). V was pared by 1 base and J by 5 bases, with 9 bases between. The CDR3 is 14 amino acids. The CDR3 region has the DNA TGTGCCAGCAGCTTAGGCGGGGCCGATCAGCCCCAGCATTTT. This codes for CASSLGGADQPQHF.

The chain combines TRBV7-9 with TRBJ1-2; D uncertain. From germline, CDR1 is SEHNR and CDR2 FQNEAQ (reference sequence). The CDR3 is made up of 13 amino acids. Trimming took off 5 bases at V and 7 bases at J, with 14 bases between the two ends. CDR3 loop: CASSPFRGGGYTF. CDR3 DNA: TGTGCCAGCAGCCCGTTTCGGGGAGGTGGCTACACCTTC.

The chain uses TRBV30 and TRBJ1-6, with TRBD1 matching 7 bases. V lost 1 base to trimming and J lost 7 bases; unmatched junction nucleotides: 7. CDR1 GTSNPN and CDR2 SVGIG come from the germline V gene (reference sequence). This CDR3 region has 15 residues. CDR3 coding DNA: TGTGCCTGGAGTGGGCCCAGGACAGGAAATTCACCCCTCCACTTT. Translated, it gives CAWSGPRTGNSPLHF.

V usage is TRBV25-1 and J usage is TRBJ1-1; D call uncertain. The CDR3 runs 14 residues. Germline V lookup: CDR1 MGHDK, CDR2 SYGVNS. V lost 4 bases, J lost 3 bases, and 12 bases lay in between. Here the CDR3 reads CASSAVFSDTEAFF. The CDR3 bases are TGTGCCAGCAGTGCAGTGTTTTCTGACACTGAAGCTTTCTTT.

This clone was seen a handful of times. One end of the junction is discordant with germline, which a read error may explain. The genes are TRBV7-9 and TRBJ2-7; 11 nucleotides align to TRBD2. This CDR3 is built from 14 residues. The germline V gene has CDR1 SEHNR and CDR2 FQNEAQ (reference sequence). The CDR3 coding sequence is TGTGCCAGCAGCATAGCGGGAGGGCCCTACGAGCAGTACTTC. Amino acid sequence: CASSIAGGPYEQYF.

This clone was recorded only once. CDR3 bases: TGTGCCAGCAGTTACGGGGGGGGCCGGGGAGGAGATACGCAGTATTTT. Translation gives CASSYGGGRGGDTQYF. The chain recombines TRBV6-2 or TRBV6-3 with TRBJ2-3; D may be TRBD2 (7 bases). The CDR3 sequence is 16 residues long. The germline V gene encodes CDR1 MNHEY and CDR2 SVGEGT. Deletions cut 2 bases from V and 5 bases from J, with 17 bases between.

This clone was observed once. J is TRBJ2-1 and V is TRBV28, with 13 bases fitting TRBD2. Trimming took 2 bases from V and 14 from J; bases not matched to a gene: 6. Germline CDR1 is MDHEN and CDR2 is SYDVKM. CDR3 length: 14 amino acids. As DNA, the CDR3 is TGTGCCAGCAGTTTACCCGGACTAGCGGGAGCCGAGTTCTTC. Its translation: CASSLPGLAGAEFF.

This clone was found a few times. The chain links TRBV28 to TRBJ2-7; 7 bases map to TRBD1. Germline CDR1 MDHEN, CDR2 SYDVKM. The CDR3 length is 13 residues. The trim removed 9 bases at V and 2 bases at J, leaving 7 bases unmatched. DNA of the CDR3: TGTGCCAGTTTGGGGACAGTCGCCTACGAGCAGTACTTC. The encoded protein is CASLGTVAYEQYF. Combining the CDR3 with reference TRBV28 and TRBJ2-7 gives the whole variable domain DVKVTQSSRYLVKRTGEKVFLECVQDMDHENMFWYRQDPGLGLRLIYFSYDVKMKEKGDIPEGYSVSREKKERFSLILESASTNQTSMYLCASLGTVAYEQYFGPGTRLTVT.

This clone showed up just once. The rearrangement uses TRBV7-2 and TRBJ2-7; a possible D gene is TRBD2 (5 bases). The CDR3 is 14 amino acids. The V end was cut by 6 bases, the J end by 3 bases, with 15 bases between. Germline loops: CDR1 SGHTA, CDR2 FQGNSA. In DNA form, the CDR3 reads TGTGCCAGCAGAGGCGGGCATACAGTCTACGAGCAGTACTTC. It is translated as CASRGGHTVYEQYF.

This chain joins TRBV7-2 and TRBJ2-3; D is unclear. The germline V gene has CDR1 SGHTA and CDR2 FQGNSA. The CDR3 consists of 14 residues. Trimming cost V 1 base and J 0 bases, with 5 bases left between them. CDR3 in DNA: TGTGCCAGCAGCTTAGTATTTAGCACAGATACGCAGTATTTT. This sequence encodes CASSLVFSTDTQYF.

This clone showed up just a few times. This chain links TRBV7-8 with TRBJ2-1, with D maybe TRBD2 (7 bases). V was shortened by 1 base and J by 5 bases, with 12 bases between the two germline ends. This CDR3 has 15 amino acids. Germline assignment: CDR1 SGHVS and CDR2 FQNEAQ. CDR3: CASSLVRGPHNEQFF. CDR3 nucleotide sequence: TGTGCCAGCAGCTTAGTGCGGGGGCCCCACAATGAGCAGTTCTTC. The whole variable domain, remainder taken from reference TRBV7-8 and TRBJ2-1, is GAGVSQSPRYKVAKRGQDVALRCDPISGHVSLFWYQQALGQGPEFLTYFQNEAQLDKSGLPSDRFFAERPEGSVSTLKIQRTQQEDSAVYLCASSLVRGPHNEQFFGPGTRLTVL.

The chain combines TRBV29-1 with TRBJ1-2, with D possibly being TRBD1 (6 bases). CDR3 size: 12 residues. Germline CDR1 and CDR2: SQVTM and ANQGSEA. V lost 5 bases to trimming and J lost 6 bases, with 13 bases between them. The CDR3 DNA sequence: TGCAGCGTTCGGGGGGGCCCCAATGGCTACACCTTC. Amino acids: CSVRGGPNGYTF.